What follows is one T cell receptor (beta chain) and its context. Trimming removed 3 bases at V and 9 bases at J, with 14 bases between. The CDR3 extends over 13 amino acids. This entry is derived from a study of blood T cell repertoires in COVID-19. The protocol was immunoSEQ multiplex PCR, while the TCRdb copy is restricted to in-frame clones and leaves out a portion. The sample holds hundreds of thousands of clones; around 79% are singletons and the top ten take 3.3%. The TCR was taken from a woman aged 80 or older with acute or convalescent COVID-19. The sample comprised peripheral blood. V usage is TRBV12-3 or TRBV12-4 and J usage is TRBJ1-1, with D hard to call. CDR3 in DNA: TGTGCCAGCAGTTTTAGCAATCTCGAGAAAGCTTTCTTT. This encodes CASSFSNLEKAFF.